A single sample gave rise to the 25 T cell receptor beta chains below, sequenced in a study of T-cell reconstitution after alpha-beta-depleted transplantation in children. Unique molecular identifiers were used to barcode this TCRbeta library. TCRdb passed the PCR reads through MiXCR, listing each CDR3 protein once. Of 440,000 or so distinct CDR3 sequences in the sample, approximately 42% were seen once. The sequences come from PBMCs, collected before TCRalphabeta/CD19-depleted stem cell transplant. Receptors were obtained from a girl aged 2-9 years with aplastic anemia, due to receive a stem cell transplant.

This clonotype occurred many times. V gene TRBV4-1 combines with J gene TRBJ1-1; TRBD1 is a possible D gene (5 bases). CDR1 is MGHRA, CDR2 YSYEKL, per germline. The CDR3 length is 17 residues. The germline V and J ends were trimmed by 0 bases and 2 bases, with 16 bases remaining between them. The CDR3 reads CASSQEIRQSRNTEAFF. CDR3 nucleotide sequence: TGCGCCAGCAGCCAAGAAATCCGACAGTCCCGTAACACTGAAGCTTTCTTT.

This chain connects TRBV24-1 to TRBJ2-1, with 8 positions matching TRBD1. The ends lost 3 bases at V and 7 bases at J; junction bases unmatched: 4. From germline, CDR1 is KGHDR and CDR2 SFDVKD. This CDR3 has 14 amino acids. Here the CDR3 DNA reads TGTGCCACCAGTGATGAGACAGGGGAGAATGAGCAGTTCTTC. Protein product: CATSDETGENEQFF.

This clonotype was found many times. This sequence joins TRBV29-1 and TRBJ2-7; D unresolved. V lost 4 bases to trimming and J lost 5 bases, with 18 bases between them. Germline V gives CDR1 SQVTM, CDR2 ANQGSEA. The CDR3 extends over 14 amino acids. In DNA form, the CDR3 reads TGCAGCGTTGTGTGGCGTCGACCTTCCGACGAGCAGTACTTC. Translation gives CSVVWRRPSDEQYF.

In its sample, this clonotype was seen many times. The J gene is TRBJ2-2, the V gene TRBV27; no clear D gene. V was cut by 4 bases and J by 2 bases, with 14 bases left in between. Per the germline V gene, CDR1 is MNHEY and CDR2 is SMNVEV (reference sequence). The CDR3 extends over 16 amino acids. The CDR3 is CASSSLLRSNTGELFF. The DNA for the CDR3 is TGTGCCAGCAGTTCCCTACTCAGGAGTAACACCGGGGAGCTGTTTTTT.

The chain employs TRBV7-6 and TRBJ2-1; the D is unclear. Between the trimmed V and J ends, which lost 5 bases and 4 bases, there was a span of 18 bases. From germline, CDR1 is SGHVS and CDR2 FNYEAQ. The CDR3 is 16 residues long. CDR3 loop: CASSPEGFRLYNEQFF. As DNA, the CDR3 is TGTGCCAGCAGCCCCGAAGGCTTCCGGCTATACAATGAGCAGTTCTTC.

The chain recombines TRBV6-5 with TRBJ2-2; D is ambiguous. Looked up from germline, CDR1 is MNHEY and CDR2 is SVGAGI. The CDR3 runs 13 residues. Trimming pared 2 bases from V and 3 bases from J, leaving 4 bases between. This CDR3 reads CASSYEYTGELFF. Written as DNA, the CDR3 is TGTGCCAGCAGTTACGAGTACACCGGGGAGCTGTTTTTT.

This clonotype was seen at least ten times. The J gene is TRBJ2-2, the V gene TRBV20-1; D is unclear. Trimming removed 6 bases from V and 1 base from J, with 9 bases in between. The V gene's germline CDR1 is DFQATT and CDR2 SNEGSKA (reference sequence). The CDR3 sequence is 13 residues long. CDR3 coding DNA: TGCAGTGCGGCTGACTTGAACACCGGGGAGCTGTTTTTT. Amino acids: CSAADLNTGELFF.

The gene calls are TRBV7-6 and TRBJ2-1; TRBD2 matches 8 bases. The V and J ends lost 2 bases and 5 bases, in that order; junction bases with no gene match: 8. This CDR3 contains 16 residues. Per germline, CDR1 SGHVS and CDR2 FNYEAQ. The DNA of the CDR3 is TGTGCCAGCAGCTTATTGGTTAGCGGGGACGACAATGAGCAGTTCTTC. Residues: CASSLLVSGDDNEQFF.

This chain links TRBV15 with TRBJ2-7, with D hard to call. The CDR3 runs 16 residues. The germline V and J ends were trimmed by 5 bases and 1 base, with 18 bases remaining between them. Per germline, CDR1 LNHNV and CDR2 YYDKDF (reference sequence). CDR3 DNA sequence: TGTGCCACCAGCTCTCCCGGCAACGATCCTTCCTACGAGCAGTACTTC. Translated, it gives CATSSPGNDPSYEQYF.

This clonotype was seen only a few times. Here the CDR3 reads CASSQGHSGANVLTF. The CDR3 DNA sequence: TGTGCCAGCTCTCAAGGGCATTCTGGGGCCAACGTCCTGACTTTC. The rearrangement joins TRBV18 to TRBJ2-6; D uncertain. Germline V gene lookup returns CDR1 KGHSH and CDR2 LQKENI. The CDR3 length is 15 residues. V was trimmed by 6 bases and J by 1 base, leaving 10 bases between them.

To note about this clonotype: This could be a read error, since a much larger clone is one nucleotide away. V gene TRBV7-6 combines with J gene TRBJ1-5; no clear D gene. The CDR3 extends over 14 amino acids. Germline V gene sequence: CDR1 SGHVS, CDR2 FNYEAQ. Trimming cost V 3 bases and J 0 bases, with 6 bases left between them. The CDR3 loop is CASSFGDSNQPQHF. The CDR3 nucleotides read TGTGCCAGCAGCTTTGGGGATAGCAATCAGCCCCAGCATTTT.

The V gene is TRBV5-1, the J gene TRBJ1-1; 7 bases line up with TRBD1. Germline V gene lookup returns CDR1 SGHRS and CDR2 YFSETQ. V lost 0 bases and J lost 7; bases outside the gene matches: 15. This CDR3 spans 17 amino acids. The CDR3 sequence is CASSLDGTAAKLSEAFF. The CDR3 nucleotides are TGCGCCAGCAGCTTGGACGGGACAGCGGCGAAATTAAGTGAAGCTTTCTTT.

This clonotype was recorded at least ten times. This chain joins TRBV20-1 and TRBJ2-2; D may be TRBD2 (5 bases). This CDR3 region has 14 residues. The ends were cut back, 3 bases at V and 2 bases at J, with 10 bases in the middle. The germline CDR1 and CDR2 sequences are DFQATT and SNEGSKA (reference sequence). CDR3 DNA: TGCAGTGCTAGTCTTGGACTCAACACCGGGGAGCTGTTTTTT. It codes for CSASLGLNTGELFF.

This rearrangement joins TRBV10-3 to TRBJ2-4, with 8 positions matching TRBD1. The germline gives CDR1 ENHRY, CDR2 SYGVKD. Trimming at V came to 3 bases and at J to 4 bases, leaving 8 bases not matched to a gene. The CDR3 consists of 16 residues. The CDR3 is CAISDWGDRSKNIQYF. The CDR3 nucleotides read TGTGCCATCAGTGACTGGGGGGACAGGAGTAAAAACATTCAGTACTTC.

V gene TRBV15 combines with J gene TRBJ2-7; D unresolved. The CDR3 length is 12 residues. The ends were cut back, 0 bases at V and 3 bases at J, with 3 bases in the middle. Germline CDR1 is LNHNV and CDR2 is YYDKDF (reference sequence). The CDR3 loop is CATSRDDYEQYF. The DNA of the CDR3 is TGTGCCACCAGCAGAGACGACTACGAGCAGTACTTC. Together with reference TRBV15 and TRBJ2-7, the CDR3 gives the full variable domain: DAMVIQNPRYQVTQFGKPVTLSCSQTLNHNVMYWYQQKSSQAPKLLFHYYDKDFNNEADTPDNFQSRRPNTSFCFLDIRSPGLGDTAMYLCATSRDDYEQYFGPGTRLTVT.

This chain uses TRBV20-1 with TRBJ2-7; the match to TRBD2 covers 10 bases. CDR1 and CDR2 from the germline V gene are DFQATT and SNEGSKA (reference sequence). V lost 3 bases to trimming and J lost 2 bases; unmatched junction nucleotides: 4. This CDR3 is built from 14 residues. CDR3 sequence (DNA): TGCAGTGCTAGTCTAGCGGGAGAAACCTACGAGCAGTACTTC. Its protein product is CSASLAGETYEQYF.

The rearrangement uses TRBV11-2 and TRBJ2-1, with 8 bases matching TRBD1. Germline V CDR1 and CDR2: SGHAT, FQNNGV. With 5 bases clipped from V and 8 bases from J, the junction kept 11 bases outside the gene matches. This CDR3 region has 15 residues. DNA of the CDR3: TGTGCCAGCAGCCTGCGGACAGGGAGAGCGGATGAGCAGTTCTTC. This sequence encodes CASSLRTGRADEQFF. Complete variable domain (other parts from reference TRBV11-2 and TRBJ2-1): EAGVAQSPRYKIIEKRQSVAFWCNPISGHATLYWYQQILGQGPKLLIQFQNNGVVDDSQLPKDRFSAERLKGVDSTLKIQPAKLEDSAVYLCASSLRTGRADEQFFGPGTRLTVL.

The chain employs TRBV6-1 and TRBJ1-1; tentatively, D is TRBD1 (6 bases). The germline V gene has CDR1 MNHNS and CDR2 SASEGT. The length of the CDR3 is 14 residues. V was cut by 8 bases and J by 4 bases, with 17 bases left in between. CDR3 DNA sequence: TGTGCCAGCGGGCCTACAGGGAGGCGCACTGAAGCTTTCTTT. Translation: CASGPTGRRTEAFF.

This clonotype was observed a few times. The V and J genes are TRBV6-1 and TRBJ2-2; 13 nucleotides align to TRBD2. Germline assignment: CDR1 MNHNS and CDR2 SASEGT. The CDR3 has 18 amino acids. J lost 6 bases, V lost 6 bases, and 13 bases had no gene match. The CDR3 bases are TGTGCCAGCAGCGGAGGAGGACTAGCGGGAGTATGGGCCGGGGAGCTGTTTTTT. It codes for CASSGGGLAGVWAGELFF.

The chain carries TRBV19 and TRBJ1-2; maybe TRBD1 (5 bases). The V end lost 10 bases, the J end lost 2 bases, and 8 bases lay between the germline ends. The CDR3 totals 11 residues. Germline V CDR1 and CDR2: LNHDA, SQIVND (reference sequence). CDR3: CATRANYGYTF. In nucleotides, the CDR3 is TGTGCCACCAGGGCCAACTATGGCTACACCTTC. Supplemented by reference TRBV19 and TRBJ1-2, the full variable domain reads DGGITQSPKYLFRKEGQNVTLSCEQNLNHDAMYWYRQDPGQGLRLIYYSQIVNDFQKGDIAEGYSVSREKKESFPLTVTSAQKNPTAFYLCATRANYGYTFGSGTRLTVV.

This clonotype was counted at least ten times. The chain carries TRBV5-1 and TRBJ2-2, with 9 bases fitting TRBD1. Trimming cost V 1 base and J 4 bases; bases outside gene matches: 2. From germline, CDR1 is SGHRS and CDR2 YFSETQ. CDR3 length: 15 residues. The CDR3 coding sequence is TGCGCCAGCAGCTTGTGGGACAGGGCCACCGGGGAGCTGTTTTTT. It yields the protein CASSLWDRATGELFF.

The sample holds many counts of this clonotype. The chain is built from TRBV5-1 and TRBJ2-3; 9 bases map to TRBD1. Germline assignment: CDR1 SGHRS and CDR2 YFSETQ. With 4 bases clipped from V and 2 bases from J, the junction kept 2 bases outside the gene matches. The CDR3 has 14 amino acids. DNA for the CDR3: TGCGCCAGCAGCCGGGACAGGGTCACAGATACGCAGTATTTT. Its translation is CASSRDRVTDTQYF.

This chain joins TRBV7-2 and TRBJ1-2; tentatively, D is TRBD1 (5 bases). The germline V and J ends were trimmed by 8 bases and 3 bases, with 13 bases remaining between them. Germline CDR1 reads SGHTA; CDR2 reads FQGNSA. The length of the CDR3 is 13 residues. The CDR3 here is CASSWDPDYGYTF. The DNA for the CDR3 is TGTGCCAGCTCCTGGGACCCGGACTATGGCTACACCTTC.

The chain carries TRBV12-3 or TRBV12-4 and TRBJ2-7; 7 bases are shared with TRBD2. CDR3 length equals 15 residues. V trimming: 6 bases; J trimming: 4 bases; junction bases outside the gene matches: 12. The CDR3 loop reads CASRNSSGFLYEQYF. The CDR3 DNA is TGTGCCAGCAGGAACTCTAGCGGATTTCTTTACGAGCAGTACTTC.

The chain couples TRBV3-1 to TRBJ1-1; TRBD1 matches at 7 bases. The CDR3 spans 16 residues. Germline V lookup: CDR1 LGHDT, CDR2 YNNKEL (reference sequence). The J segment lost 2 bases and the V segment lost 0 bases, leaving 6 bases of the junction unmatched. The CDR3 loop is CASSQDQGQPNTEAFF. The CDR3 bases are TGTGCCAGCAGCCAAGACCAGGGACAGCCAAACACTGAAGCTTTCTTT.